The rows below give T cell receptor beta chains drawn from one sample of a study of T cell responses to AZD1222 COVID-19 vaccine. The assay was immunoSEQ multiplex PCR, and TCRdb's table has in-frame clones only and misses some. The data contain around 50,000 clones, 80% to 90% of them singletons. Sequences were derived from peripheral blood, sampled on day 0 of AZD1222 vaccination. The receptor set was obtained from an adult in good health. Each CDR3 is given with its conserved first and last residue. Each record gives: clone size, J gene, D gene, V gene, CDR3 protein, CDR3 DNA. The D gene is left open where the match is weak. Clone size is given for some rows only: seen once, a few or many times, or a class if the clone is expanded.

- TRBJ2-3 - TRBV28 CASRGGAGDTQYF TGTGCCAGCAGAGGCGGGGCCGGGGATACGCAGTATTTT
- TRBJ2-1 - TRBV5-1 CASSLVGDHYNEQFF TGCGCCAGCAGCTTGGTAGGGGACCATTACAATGAGCAGTTCTTC
- TRBJ2-1 TRBD2 TRBV4-3 CASSQDLAGDQFF TGCGCCAGCAGCCAGGATCTAGCGGGGGATCAGTTCTTC
once TRBJ2-2 TRBD2 TRBV5-5 CASSFRLAPGELFF TGTGCCAGCAGCTTCCGACTAGCCCCCGGGGAGCTGTTTTTT
- TRBJ2-7 - TRBV5-1 CASSFSGAQYEQYF TGCGCCAGCAGCTTTTCAGGGGCCCAATACGAGCAGTACTTC
- TRBJ2-1 - TRBV4-2 CASSQDLVERATYNEQFF TGTGCCAGCAGCCAAGATTTGGTTGAGCGGGCTACCTACAATGAGCAGTTCTTC
- TRBJ2-2 - TRBV7-9 CASSPWGVGAVGELFF TGTGCCAGCAGCCCCTGGGGGGTAGGGGCTGTCGGGGAGCTGTTTTTT
- TRBJ2-2 - TRBV7-2 CASSSKVRGANTGELFF TGTGCCAGCAGCTCGAAGGTCCGGGGCGCGAACACCGGGGAGCTGTTTTTT
- TRBJ2-1 - TRBV3-1/TRBV3-2 CASSQVRDEQFF TGTGCCAGCAGCCAAGTCAGGGATGAGCAGTTCTTC
- TRBJ2-7 - TRBV27 CASSLYPGTHYEQYF TGTGCCAGCAGTTTATATCCCGGGACCCACTACGAGCAGTACTTC
- TRBJ2-1 TRBD2 TRBV5-1 CASSPPGLANEQFF TGCGCCAGCAGCCCCCCGGGACTAGCAAATGAGCAGTTCTTC
- TRBJ1-1 - TRBV6-5 CASTRSEGTEAFF TGTGCCAGCACCCGGTCGGAGGGCACTGAAGCTTTCTTT
- TRBJ2-7 TRBD1 TRBV6-1 CASSERQGSEQYF TGTGCCAGCAGTGAGAGACAGGGCTCCGAGCAGTACTTC
- TRBJ1-6 - TRBV28 CASSFSRFESYNSPLHF TGTGCCAGCAGTTTCTCGCGTTTCGAGTCCTATAATTCACCCCTCCACTTT
- TRBJ1-2 TRBD1 TRBV5-4 CASSWGQGRYGYTF TGTGCCAGCAGCTGGGGACAGGGGCGCTATGGCTACACCTTC
once TRBJ2-5 - TRBV28 CASSPDLTSLWETQYF TGTGCCAGCAGCCCCGACCTGACGAGCCTCTGGGAGACCCAGTACTTC
- TRBJ2-3 - TRBV5-6 CASSPTGGSLTDTQYF TGTGCCAGCAGCCCTACGGGCGGCAGCTTAACGGATACGCAGTATTTT
- TRBJ2-7 - TRBV5-1 CASSLVQPGEQYF TGCGCCAGCAGCTTAGTACAACCCGGGGAGCAGTACTTC
once TRBJ1-1 - TRBV3-1/TRBV3-2 CASSPWLGNTEAFF TGTGCCAGCAGCCCCTGGCTGGGGAACACTGAAGCTTTCTTT
- TRBJ1-5 - TRBV3-1/TRBV3-2 CASSQDTVLGQPQHF TGTGCCAGCAGCCAAGATACAGTGCTGGGGCAGCCCCAGCATTTT